Listed below are T cell receptor beta chains from one sample, sequenced in a study of regulatory T cells in long-lasting Graves disease. TCRdb called the multiplex PCR reads again in MiXCR, with one record for every CDR3 protein. The table has approximately 390,000 distinct CDR3 sequences, 15% to 20% seen once. These same data were also listed under a study on T cells in Graves' hyperthyroidism and ophthalmopathy.

This specimen was peripheral blood mononuclear cells (PBMCs), taken at new diagnosis, from a patient treated with antithyroid drugs. The source is a woman aged 18-29 years with Graves disease. The CDR3 runs from the conserved cysteine through the conserved F or W. The D gene is left open where the match is weak. Size tells how often a clone was seen (once, few, many) or the class of an expanded clone, and some rows leave it out.

d_call	j_call	clone_size	v_call	cdr3_aa	cdr3_nt
NA	TRBJ2-1	many	TRBV5-1	CASSRTNSGYNEQFF	TGCGCCAGCAGCCGGACTAACTCGGGGTACAATGAGCAGTTCTTC
NA	TRBJ1-1	NA	TRBV6-2/TRBV6-3	CASSYTTEAFF	TGTGCCAGCAGTTACACCACTGAAGCTTTCTTT
NA	TRBJ2-7	many	TRBV11-2	CASSLGPSYEQYF	TGCGCCAGCAGCTTGGGCCCCTCCTACGAGCAGTACTTC
NA	TRBJ2-4	many	TRBV5-1	CASSLTGGPLDIQYF	TGCGCCAGCAGCTTGACTGGAGGGCCGCTTGACATTCAGTACTTC
NA	TRBJ2-1	few	TRBV19	CASKKDSGPWNEQFF	TGTGCCAGCAAAAAGGACAGTGGGCCTTGGAATGAGCAGTTCTTC
NA	TRBJ2-6	many	TRBV12-3/TRBV12-4	CASTNSGANVLTF	TGTGCCAGCACCAACTCTGGGGCCAACGTCCTGACTTTC
NA	TRBJ1-1	many	TRBV10-3	CAISEHRSLGDTRPNTEAFF	TGTGCCATCAGTGAACACCGATCCCTGGGGGACACCAGACCGAACACTGAAGCTTTCTTT
TRBD2	TRBJ2-1	many	TRBV20-1	CSARAGLAGGPSYNEQFF	TGCAGTGCTAGAGCGGGCCTAGCGGGGGGCCCCTCCTACAATGAGCAGTTCTTC
NA	TRBJ1-4	NA	TRBV20-1	CSASRALNEKLFF	TGCAGTGCTAGTCGGGCCCTTAATGAAAAACTGTTTTTT
NA	TRBJ2-2	NA	TRBV12-3/TRBV12-4	CASLLHIGGLNTGELFF	TGTGCCAGCCTCCTCCATATTGGGGGCCTGAACACCGGGGAGCTGTTTTTT
NA	TRBJ1-4	NA	TRBV6-1	CATQGGANEKLFF	TGTGCCACCCAGGGCGGCGCTAATGAAAAACTGTTTTTT
NA	TRBJ1-2	many	TRBV6-1	CASSERAGINGYTF	TGTGCCAGCAGTGAAAGGGCAGGCATTAATGGCTACACCTTC
TRBD1	TRBJ2-7	many	TRBV12-3/TRBV12-4	CASSYGQGAYEQYF	TGTGCCAGCAGTTATGGACAGGGGGCATACGAGCAGTACTTC
NA	TRBJ1-2	many	TRBV30	CAWSRSGDGYTF	TGTGCCTGGAGTCGGTCGGGAGATGGCTACACCTTC
TRBD2	TRBJ2-1	many	TRBV27	CASRRGGDEQFF	TGTGCCAGCAGGCGGGGGGGCGATGAGCAGTTCTTC
NA	TRBJ1-5	few	TRBV27	CASSLGVHQPQHF	TGTGCCAGCAGTTTAGGGGTGCACCAGCCCCAGCATTTT
NA	TRBJ2-1	many	TRBV27	CASSLFRGADNEQFF	TGTGCCAGCAGTTTATTTCGGGGGGCGGACAATGAGCAGTTCTTC
TRBD1	TRBJ2-2	NA	TRBV9	CASSVEPGGANGELFF	TGTGCCAGCAGCGTAGAACCAGGGGGCGCGAACGGGGAGCTGTTTTTT
NA	TRBJ2-6	few	TRBV5-1	CASSLLQGTTYGANVLTF	TGCGCCAGCAGCTTGTTGCAGGGGACTACTTACGGGGCCAACGTCCTGACTTTC
TRBD1	TRBJ2-5	NA	TRBV6-2/TRBV6-3	CASSYTNRQGKETQYF	TGTGCCAGCAGCTACACCAATCGACAGGGGAAAGAGACCCAGTACTTC
NA	TRBJ2-7	NA	TRBV14	CASSPLGTPSYEQYF	TGTGCCAGCAGCCCCTTGGGGACGCCTTCCTACGAGCAGTACTTC
NA	TRBJ1-1	many	TRBV7-9	CASKIRGSTPNTEAFF	TGTGCCAGCAAAATCCGGGGGAGCACCCCGAACACTGAAGCTTTCTTT
NA	TRBJ1-1	many	TRBV12-3/TRBV12-4	CASSLGVANTEAFF	TGTGCCAGCAGCCTAGGGGTAGCAAACACTGAAGCTTTCTTT
NA	TRBJ2-1	many	TRBV2	CASRVFTVLSHEQFF	TGTGCCAGCAGGGTATTCACCGTACTCAGTCATGAGCAGTTCTTC
TRBD1	TRBJ2-5	NA	TRBV2	CASSVMGQGETQYF	TGTGCCAGCAGTGTAATGGGACAGGGTGAGACCCAGTACTTC
NA	TRBJ2-1	many	TRBV20-1	CSARGEASSYNEQFF	TGCAGTGCTAGGGGGGAGGCAAGCTCCTACAATGAGCAGTTCTTC
TRBD2	TRBJ2-3	many	TRBV2	CASSGWTSGGTDTQYF	TGTGCCAGCAGTGGCTGGACTAGCGGGGGCACAGATACGCAGTATTTT
NA	TRBJ2-7	few	TRBV15	CATSREGRTYEQYF	TGTGCCACCAGCAGAGAGGGGAGAACCTACGAGCAGTACTTC
TRBD1	TRBJ1-2	NA	TRBV9	CASSGRQGVGYGYTF	TGTGCCAGCAGCGGACGACAGGGGGTAGGGTATGGCTACACCTTC
NA	TRBJ1-4	few	TRBV18	CASSPTQGTNEKLFF	TGTGCCAGCTCACCTACACAGGGAACTAATGAAAAACTGTTTTTT
TRBD2	TRBJ2-5	NA	TRBV3-1	CASSRAGGSQETQYF	TGTGCCAGCAGCCGAGCGGGAGGTTCCCAAGAGACCCAGTACTTC
TRBD2	TRBJ2-1	NA	TRBV9	CASSVSSGSYNEQFF	TGTGCCAGCAGCGTAAGCAGCGGGAGTTACAATGAGCAGTTCTTC
NA	TRBJ2-3	many	TRBV11-2	CASSSDPTDTQYF	TGTGCCAGCAGCTCTGACCCTACAGATACGCAGTATTTT
NA	TRBJ1-1	many	TRBV6-2/TRBV6-3	CASSLKAGEKAFF	TGTGCCAGCAGTTTAAAGGCAGGGGAGAAAGCTTTCTTT
TRBD2	TRBJ2-5	many	TRBV9	CASSEIAGMGQETQYF	TGTGCCAGCAGCGAAATAGCGGGAATGGGGCAAGAGACCCAGTACTTC
NA	TRBJ2-1	many	TRBV18	CASSEATTRVSPGEQFF	TGTGCCAGCTCCGAAGCAACGACCAGGGTCTCCCCGGGGGAGCAGTTCTTC
NA	TRBJ1-5	many	TRBV27	CASSSVSGTPGNQPQHF	TGTGCCAGCAGTTCCGTCTCCGGGACACCCGGGAATCAGCCCCAGCATTTT
NA	TRBJ1-5	many	TRBV7-2	CASSSGQLAQPQHF	TGTGCCAGCAGCTCCGGACAGCTCGCTCAGCCCCAGCATTTT
TRBD1	TRBJ2-2	NA	TRBV3-1	CASSQDRQGAAGELFF	TGTGCCAGCAGCCAAGATCGACAGGGGGCGGCCGGGGAGCTGTTTTTT
NA	TRBJ2-2	many	TRBV28	CASIDYVTGELFF	TGTGCCAGCATTGACTACGTCACCGGGGAGCTGTTTTTT
NA	TRBJ1-1	many	TRBV6-1	CATPEGGGLRAFF	TGTGCCACCCCCGAAGGGGGGGGTTTGCGAGCTTTCTTT
TRBD2	TRBJ2-7	few	TRBV27	CASRSGSLYEQYF	TGTGCCAGCCGCAGCGGGAGCCTCTACGAGCAGTACTTC
NA	TRBJ1-4	many	TRBV18	CASSADGDEKLFF	TGTGCCAGCTCGGCCGACGGAGATGAAAAACTGTTTTTT
TRBD2	TRBJ2-1	NA	TRBV29-1	CSVASGIYNEQFF	TGCAGCGTTGCTAGCGGGATTTACAATGAGCAGTTCTTC
NA	TRBJ2-1	many	TRBV2	CASSQTDEQFF	TGTGCCAGCAGTCAGACGGACGAGCAGTTCTTC
NA	TRBJ2-2	NA	TRBV28	CASSGPRISTGELFF	TGTGCCAGCAGCGGACCAAGAATATCCACCGGGGAGCTGTTTTTT
TRBD1	TRBJ2-3	few	TRBV20-1	CSARLDRTIDTQYF	TGCAGTGCTAGATTGGACAGGACGATAGATACGCAGTATTTT
NA	TRBJ1-2	NA	TRBV10-3	CAISVRQGPYGYTF	TGTGCCATCAGTGTCCGGCAGGGACCCTATGGCTACACCTTC
NA	TRBJ2-7	few	TRBV29-1	CSVLPPGAGYEQYF	TGCAGCGTTTTGCCCCCGGGGGCCGGTTACGAGCAGTACTTC
NA	TRBJ1-2	few	TRBV5-1	CASSLAQDRFNYGYTF	TGCGCCAGCAGCTTGGCACAAGACAGGTTTAACTATGGCTACACCTTC
NA	TRBJ1-2	NA	TRBV28	CASNPPETAGDYTF	TGTGCCAGCAATCCCCCTGAGACAGCGGGAGACTACACCTTC
NA	TRBJ2-7	many	TRBV12-3/TRBV12-4	CASSLSQNTYEQYF	TGTGCCAGCAGTTTATCACAGAACACCTACGAGCAGTACTTC
TRBD1	TRBJ1-4	NA	TRBV7-9	CASSLALFNRNRGEGNEKLFF	TGTGCCAGCAGCCTCGCTCTTTTTAATCGAAACAGGGGAGAAGGTAATGAAAAACTGTTTTTT
TRBD2	TRBJ2-5	few	TRBV28	CASSWGLAGETQYF	TGTGCCAGCAGTTGGGGACTAGCGGGAGAGACCCAGTACTTC
NA	TRBJ1-1	NA	TRBV20-1	CSARKGHMDTEAFF	TGCAGTGCTAGAAAGGGACATATGGACACTGAAGCTTTCTTT
NA	TRBJ1-2	many	TRBV7-8	CASSRGAERILNYGYTF	TGTGCCAGCAGCCGCGGGGCGGAACGTATCCTTAACTATGGCTACACCTTC
NA	TRBJ2-5	few	TRBV24-1	CATSDRYQETQYF	TGTGCCACCAGTGACAGGTACCAAGAGACCCAGTACTTC